The entry below describes one T cell receptor (beta chain). There is no known antigen for this receptor. No clone much larger than this one lies a single base away; base qualities are absent. This specimen belongs to a study of cytomegalovirus exposure and HLA in healthy donors listed by TCRdb under 2017. For context, the study as a whole: In an earlier analysis of 550 to 750 of the donors, 276 Gb of sequence data and 95 million to 130 million unique TCR beta sequences from about 179 million T cells were reported. Rather than drawing on any new phenotypic data, the later analysis identified candidate immune exposures from TCR beta sequences and the way those sequences occurred across donors. Using immunosequencing, the study profiled T cell repertoires from around 680 subjects and related those repertoires to cytomegalovirus serostatus. Every repertoire in the discovery cohort had been generated on one and the same sequencing platform. A separate validation cohort of roughly 130 different subjects was used in addition to the roughly 700-subject first cohort. An earlier analysis of 587 of the donors applied high-throughput TCR beta sequencing to assess whether each TCR beta V gene segment acted as functional or pseudogenic. The study was designed to test whether signatures of past pathogen exposure could be identified by cataloging public T cell receptors. Genome-wide SNP genotypes for about 65% of the roughly 670 donors were used in a later genetic analysis, which treated that subset as a discovery cohort. HLA typing covered class I and class II loci at four-digit resolution. Five DR-DQ haplotypes were treated as single units for association and clustering because of strong linkage in the cohort. The number of typed donors differed by locus: roughly 629-640 for A, B, C, DRB1 and DQB1; 500 to 550 for DQA1; 606 for DPA1; and around 490 for DPB1. Donor age, sex, ethnicity and CMV serostatus were collected together with the repertoire data. To study patterns of TCR occurrence, a later analysis re-analyzed previously published TCR beta repertoires from 666 donors and added high-resolution HLA genotyping. On average, 235,054 unique TCR beta nucleotide sequences were sequenced per donor among some 420 genotyped donors of the cohort, with 15% to 20% of those sequences being non-productive. To predict cytomegalovirus infection status, the study combined high-throughput TCR immunosequencing, statistical association of individual TCRs with disease status, and machine learning. An early release covering roughly 580 HLA-typed donors comprised approximately 300 gigabases of sequencing data and around 80 million unique TCR sequences. Of the roughly 400 genotyped donors, 70% to 90% were placed in the genetic ancestry cluster associated with self-reported Caucasian donors. Results and caveats for the whole study, not just this receptor: In a later analysis, several top co-occurrence clusters were reported to appear linked to parvovirus B19, influenza, CMV and Epstein-Barr virus. The authors suggested that the approach could potentially be extended to other disease states and immunological phenotypes. The study listed 164 TCR beta chains as associated with cytomegalovirus. Seventeen rarely observed V segments, including chromosome 9 orphons, were excluded from the earlier analysis of a few hundred of the donors because counts were too low. A later analysis found that most CMV-associated TCR beta chains appeared HLA-restricted, with HLA associations seemingly driven largely by CMV exposure. A later analysis associated 16,951 TCR beta sequences with specific HLA alleles at a false discovery rate of 0.05. Linkage disequilibrium might explain the correlated functional status among segregating V segments, but an unknown experimental factor could not be ruled out. In this cohort, only TCR beta chains were sequenced, and detectable features were limited by the absence of alpha or paired-chain data. For the cohort, immune exposure information was limited to CMV serostatus. Compared with the roughly 670-donor mean, donors in an Asian-associated ancestry cluster had fewer N-insertions in productive TCRs, according to a later genetic analysis. Some IMGT-functional V segments, including TRBV6-2 and TRBV6-3, could not be distinguished by the 87-base-pair reads and were therefore excluded. Broadly in line with IMGT annotations, most TCR beta V segments showed up in productive rearrangements about 90% or about 30% of the time in an earlier analysis of several hundred of the donors. According to a later analysis, TCR association rates differed among HLA loci, with DRB1 alleles showing the most associated TCRs and HLA-C alleles showing the fewest. Because HLA typing was unavailable for some donors at each locus, only the typed subset was used in association tests. A few of the identified cytomegalovirus-associated TCR beta chains were confirmed in vitro to be specific for cytomegalovirus antigens. Most TCR sequences were seen in very few donors, while some public TCRs were found in many individuals. A further reported finding was that TCR beta sequences accurately predicted the HLA-A and HLA-B alleles for most subjects in the first cohort. The classifier was reported to diagnose cytomegalovirus status with high specificity and sensitivity in both the original and validation cohorts. The presence/absence analyses assumed that sequencing depth was roughly uniform across donors, and that assumption may not be true. In a later analysis, HLA-associated TCR beta chains showed more clonal expansion and lower generation probabilities than non-associated chains that were equally common. V-gene and J-gene trimming of TCR beta chains was associated with a missense DCLRE1C variant in a later genetic analysis, and the association was replicated in an independent cohort. A cluster of highly shared sequence variants was judged likely to represent a technical artifact of the sequencing pipeline. When HLA alleles, especially DR and DQ, strongly co-occurred, attributing TCR associations to individual alleles was difficult.

CDR1 and CDR2 are read off the germline V gene as SGHDT and YYEEEE. The junction carries 14 bases between V and J, which are trimmed by 2 bases and 5 bases respectively. Spanning cysteine to phenylalanine, the CDR3 consists of 16 amino acids. Only the CDR3 DNA stays, 48 bases, in frame from base 1. In total, fewer than 750 healthy bone marrow donors made up the cohort. Cohort members were all nominally healthy when sampled, although unrecorded immune exposures were likely present. The donor tested CMV seronegative, placing the donor among the 350 to 400 seronegative members of the cohort. A peripheral blood sample was provided by each donor, and peripheral blood mononuclear cells were used for TCR beta sequencing. The Qiagen DNeasy Blood Extraction Kit was used to extract genomic DNA from the blood cell samples. Libraries came from the immunoSEQ multiplex PCR assay. The multiplex PCR relied on a mix of 60 forward primers for TCR Vbeta segments and 13 reverse primers for TCR Jbeta segments. Amplification of the CDR3 region of rearranged TCR beta genes was performed with a multiplex PCR assay on genomic DNA. The Illumina HiSeq System was used to sequence the amplified TCR beta libraries as 87-base-pair reads. In the source study's methods: In a later analysis, some 80 million unique TCR beta chains were counted across the roughly 610 repertoires, and roughly 10 million of these chains were shared by at least two donors. Raw reads were error-corrected and collapsed into unique sequences by a nearest-neighbor algorithm in which closely related sequences were merged to remove PCR and sequencing errors. To assign V, D and J gene segments, CDR3 sequences were aligned to IMGT reference sequences. For a sequence to be retained, a match of at least six nucleotides to both a V gene segment and a J gene segment was required. A rearrangement was called productive if the CDR3 had no stop codons and remained in frame with V and J, and every other rearrangement was called non-productive. CDR3 was defined according to IMGT convention as the region running from the second conserved V-encoded cysteine to the conserved J-encoded phenylalanine. In an earlier analysis of around 600 of the donors, sequences lacking an unambiguous match to a single V gene segment were excluded. An earlier analysis of some 610 of the donors called V segments functional above 56.7% productive rearrangements and segregating when the between-donor standard deviation exceeded 5%. A statistical classification framework was built to diagnose cytomegalovirus status from the catalog of TCR beta chain sequences. In a later analysis, TCR nucleotide sequences were compared against IMGT/GENE-DB human TR gene sequences so that V and J genes could be assigned. The TCRdist pipeline was used in a later analysis to assign CDR3 sequences and most-parsimonious VDJ recombination scenarios. A later analysis defined each TCR beta chain by its CDR3 amino acid sequence plus V-gene family, and excluded reads lacking a unique V-gene family. As a way to deal with suspected cross-contamination and a sequencing artifact, a later analysis dropped 592 nucleotide sequences that were highly shared and had low generation probability. A later analysis calculated a clonal expansion index for each public chain from normalized within-repertoire ranks of inferred template counts. A later analysis computed generation probabilities with a VDJ recombination model fitted to out-of-frame rearrangements, and checked the results against IGoR. Hypergeometric tests were used in a later analysis to score TCR-TCR, TCR-HLA and TCR-CMV co-occurrence, with a repertoire-size bias correction applied to the TCR pairs. False discovery rates were estimated in a later analysis by permuting HLA or CMV assignments 20 times. In a later analysis, co-occurring TCRs were grouped with DBSCAN, and TCRdist sequence similarity was added when clustering was performed within HLA-allele-positive subsets. Repertoires with fewer than 30,000 or more than 120,000 public chains were left out of co-occurrence clustering, as were five repertoires with anomalous nucleotide sharing. Imported from immuneACCESS, the table was reduced by TCRdb to in-frame sequences with V and J called. These copies leave out some clones; in studies compared against another copy, an unresolved V gene accounts for under half, and the cause of the remainder is not known. That table gives V, J and clone size, and the DNA gave D and trimming. The table for this sample lists roughly 110,000 clones; over 75% of them were counted only once. The ten largest clones take up around 3.4% of the sample.

The chain employs TRBV5-6 and TRBJ1-6; no D segment can be confidently identified. This clonotype was sampled from a man aged 60-69 years in good health and CMV-seronegative. The sample comprised PBMCs. The base sequence is TGTGCCAGCAGCTTATTTGAGGGCGCCCATAATTCACCCCTCCACTTT. Translation gives CASSLFEGAHNSPLHF.